Given below is one T cell receptor (beta chain) in context. V gave up 2 bases and J gave up 1 base, with 12 bases separating them. Germline V gene data show CDR1 as SGDLS and CDR2 as YYNGEE. The CDR3 contains 15 residues. The data are from a study of blood T cell repertoires in COVID-19. Study-wide context: T cells, B-cell-depleted T cells, or PBMCs supplied cDNA or gDNA.

How the authors handled the data: Amplification of reference gene primers was used by the study to estimate nucleated cell counts. Sequenced by immunoSEQ multiplex PCR; TCRdb stores in-frame clones only, minus some. V and J calls and clone size come straight from that table; D and trimming were deduced from the DNA. This table has more than 250,000 clones, roughly 80% appearing once. The TCR sequence derives from a man in his forties who had been exposed to COVID-19. The rearrangement links TRBV9 to TRBJ1-1; D is unclear. The sequenced sample consisted of PBMCs or T cells enriched from blood (not recorded which). The CDR3 DNA reads as TGTGCCAGCAGCGTCAGAGATACGGGGAACACTGAAGCTTTCTTT. This encodes CASSVRDTGNTEAFF.